Listed below are T cell receptor beta chains from one sample, sequenced in a study of cytomegalovirus exposure and HLA in healthy donors. Using immunoSEQ multiplex PCR, the repertoire was profiled, and TCRdb retains in-frame clones only, with some absent. The table has hundreds of thousands of clones, roughly 80% seen once; the top ten hold around 3%. What was sequenced was PBMCs. These receptors came from a man aged 25 to 40 in good health and CMV-seronegative. The CDR3 runs from the conserved cysteine through the conserved F or W.

J,V,CDR3
TRBJ1-4,TRBV5-1,CASSSGTGYPEKLFF
TRBJ2-6,TRBV7-6,CASSSTPGAGANVLTF
TRBJ1-1,TRBV19,CASTPDVTGWETTEAFF
TRBJ1-1,TRBV7-6,CASSLAVGTTNTEAFF
TRBJ2-5,TRBV4-2,CASRTSGGTQYF
TRBJ2-7,TRBV16,CASSQSSGLPYEQYF
TRBJ2-1,TRBV5-6,CASSFNLEWQFF
TRBJ2-7,TRBV18,CASSPGRGGSHGEQYF
TRBJ1-2,TRBV4-2,CASSQDVTQNYGYTF
TRBJ1-6,TRBV2,CASRGAGNSPLHF
TRBJ2-5,TRBV15,CATSRDSATQYF
TRBJ1-2,TRBV10-2,CASTDSGYGYTF
TRBJ2-7,TRBV28,CASSPQDTSSYEQYF
TRBJ2-7,TRBV13,CASSPGLTYEQYF
TRBJ2-5,TRBV4-2,CASSQRRDSQETQYF
TRBJ2-6,TRBV7-9,CASSLTTRGSGANVLTF
TRBJ1-3,TRBV27,CASSLVGGTGNTIYF
TRBJ2-7,TRBV28,CASSLGRALGEQYF
TRBJ1-1,TRBV6-1,CASIGQTDTEAFF
TRBJ2-1,TRBV7-7,CASSSLGSPGGEQFF
TRBJ1-2,TRBV27,CATSFGLGYGYTF
TRBJ1-2,TRBV27,CASSLSILGAGGGYTF
TRBJ1-4,TRBV6-6,CASSYSGLTEKLFF
TRBJ2-5,TRBV11-2,CASSADTQYF
TRBJ2-1,TRBV6-5,CASRAGDRLAEEQFF
TRBJ2-3,TRBV11-2,CASSLVRSTQYF
TRBJ2-7,TRBV9,CASSGDRSSYEQYF
TRBJ2-3,TRBV6-6,CASKEAYTDTQYF
TRBJ1-2,TRBV11-2,CASSLSRDRNYGYTF
TRBJ2-7,TRBV27,CASSLFHRGGNEQYF
TRBJ1-1,TRBV10-1,CASSGGGQGPGTEAFF
TRBJ2-7,TRBV2,CASSSGHSYEQYF
TRBJ2-3,TRBV9,CASSVGGGDDTQYF
TRBJ1-5,TRBV19,CASSIVTGGDGQPQHF
TRBJ2-1,TRBV10-3,CAISGGGAGTEQFF
TRBJ1-1,TRBV7-9,CASSSQGRNTEAFF
TRBJ1-2,TRBV4-1,CASSQVPQGRIYGYTF
TRBJ1-2,TRBV19,CASSPYPDSPYGYTF
TRBJ2-5,TRBV9,CASQPGGRASETQYF
TRBJ2-4,TRBV2,CASSEDRASAKNIQYF
TRBJ2-5,TRBV7-9,CASSYRGGETQYF
TRBJ2-5,TRBV2,CASSENMETQYF